The clone carrying this T cell receptor (beta chain) was detected many times. What it recognizes is unknown. The germline V gene has CDR1 MNHNS and CDR2 SASEGT. Trimming removed 6 bases from V and 0 bases from J; junction bases left unmatched: 5. This CDR3 is built from 16 residues. This sample was included in a study of glioma-infiltrating T cells. The iRepertoire nested amplicon-rescue multiplex PCR amplified TCR alpha and beta CDR3s from RNA. One-step reverse transcription and amplification started from around 100-400 ng of tissue mRNA or PBMC total RNA. TCRdb re-called the multiplex PCR reads through MiXCR, storing one row per CDR3 protein. The sample includes approximately 110,000 distinct CDR3 sequences, approximately 23% of them seen just once. Findings of the study overall: CDR3 overlap between tissue and blood was very small. Above-expected tissue-blood divergence occurred in all gliomas, most in low-grade ones.

Sequencing input: glioma tissue, nonneoplastic brain tissue, or PBMCs (not recorded which). The clonotype was recovered from a human donor with low-grade glioma or glioblastoma, undergoing nonglioma brain surgery, or in good health (not recorded which). This rearrangement joins TRBV6-1 to TRBJ1-5; TRBD1 matches at 10 bases. This chain's CDR3 is CASSLGQGDSNQPQHF. The CDR3 nucleotides are TGTGCCAGCAGCCTCGGACAGGGGGATAGCAATCAGCCCCAGCATTTT.